These 11 T cell receptor beta chains were sequenced from one sample in a study of T cells in Graves' hyperthyroidism and ophthalmopathy. Amplified TCR beta CDR3 regions derived from RNA transcripts. TCR CDR3 underwent first-round RT-PCR with the HTBI primer set. In TCRdb, the multiplex PCR reads were re-called with MiXCR into one record per CDR3 protein. The sample has under 650,000 distinct CDR3 sequences, 15% to 20% seen once. The sequencing input was blood. These receptors came from a woman aged 25 to 39 with Graves' hyperthyroidism.

This rearrangement joins TRBV6-1 to TRBJ1-2; 10 bases match TRBD1. Germline V gives CDR1 MNHNS, CDR2 SASEGT. The V and J ends lost 5 bases and 7 bases, in that order; junction bases with no gene match: 4. There are 13 residues in the CDR3. CDR3 in amino acids: CASSRQGASGYTF. DNA for the CDR3: TGTGCCAGCAGTAGACAGGGGGCCTCTGGCTACACCTTC.

The chain links TRBV5-1 to TRBJ2-1; no definite D call. The V end was cut by 5 bases, the J end by 1 base, with 13 bases between. This CDR3 has 15 amino acids. CDR1 is SGHRS, CDR2 YFSETQ, per germline. DNA of the CDR3: TGCGCCAGCAGGATGGAGACGGTGTCCTACAATGAGCAGTTCTTC. Protein sequence: CASRMETVSYNEQFF.

This clonotype was seen many times. The V and J genes are TRBV5-6 and TRBJ1-1; D is uncertain. CDR3 length: 14 residues. Germline V gene lookup returns CDR1 SGHDT and CDR2 YYEEEE. Trimming took 1 base from V and 5 from J, leaving 12 bases between them. CDR3 sequence (DNA): TGTGCCAGCAGCTTGTTCAGGTTGGGGACTGAAGCTTTCTTT. The encoded protein is CASSLFRLGTEAFF.

This chain connects TRBV6-1 to TRBJ2-4; TRBD1 matches 10 bases. Trimming took 6 bases from V and 8 from J; bases not matched to a gene: 4. The CDR3 totals 13 residues. CDR1 and CDR2 (germline): MNHNS, SASEGT. The CDR3 coding sequence is TGTGCCAGCAGCTATGGACAGGGGGACATTCAGTACTTC. It is translated as CASSYGQGDIQYF.

The chain employs TRBV5-5 and TRBJ1-1, with D hard to call. Germline values: CDR1 SGHKS, CDR2 YYEKEE (reference sequence). V was pared by 0 bases and J by 4 bases, with 13 bases between. The CDR3 totals 15 residues. The CDR3 DNA is TGTGCCAGCAGCTTGGTTTTCCCCGAGGGCACTGAAGCTTTCTTT. As protein: CASSLVFPEGTEAFF.

This clonotype was recorded at least ten times. The chain employs TRBV6-1 and TRBJ2-3; possibly TRBD1 for D (5 bases). The CDR3 sequence is 13 residues long. The V gene's germline CDR1 is MNHNS and CDR2 SASEGT. The V end lost 6 bases, the J end lost 3 bases, and 10 bases lay between the germline ends. For the CDR3, the DNA is TGTGCCAGCAGCGGATCAGGGACAGATACGCAGTATTTT. Translated, it gives CASSGSGTDTQYF.

The J gene is TRBJ1-1, the V gene TRBV7-9, with D possibly TRBD1 on 6 matching bases. CDR3 length: 16 residues. V was trimmed by 5 bases and J by 3 bases, leaving 19 bases between them. Germline CDR1 is SEHNR and CDR2 is FQNEAQ (reference sequence). The CDR3 protein is CASSHPLAGEDTEAFF. As DNA, the CDR3 is TGTGCCAGCAGCCACCCATTAGCAGGGGAGGACACTGAAGCTTTCTTT.

Comment on this clonotype: The germline gene is not matched at one end of the junction; a read error may be the cause. The J gene is TRBJ2-7, the V gene TRBV6-1; perhaps TRBD1 as D (6 bases). CDR1 is MNHNS and CDR2 is SASEGT in the germline V gene. This CDR3 has 14 residues. The CDR3 spells CASRNGTTPYGQYF. The CDR3 DNA follows: TGTGCCAGCAGAAACGGGACAACGCCCTACGGGCAGTACTTC.

This clonotype came up many times. This sequence joins TRBV20-1 and TRBJ2-1; possibly TRBD2 for D (6 bases). V lost 2 bases and J lost 0, with 14 bases in between. The CDR3 is 16 amino acids. Germline assignment: CDR1 DFQATT and CDR2 SNEGSKA (reference sequence). The CDR3 loop reads CSARHTGTLSYNEQFF. The CDR3 DNA follows: TGCAGTGCTAGACATACCGGGACTCTCTCCTACAATGAGCAGTTCTTC.

The V gene is TRBV7-3, the J gene TRBJ2-5; 12 nucleotides match TRBD2. This CDR3 has 16 amino acids. The germline CDR1 and CDR2 sequences are SGHTA and FQGTGA. With 3 bases clipped from V and 1 base from J, the junction kept 3 bases outside the gene matches. Here the CDR3 DNA reads TGTGCCAGCAGCTTTGGACTAGCGGGATTCCAAGAGACCCAGTACTTC. Translation gives CASSFGLAGFQETQYF. Together with reference TRBV7-3 and TRBJ2-5, the CDR3 gives the full variable domain: GAGVSQTPSNKVTEKGKYVELRCDPISGHTALYWYRQSLGQGPEFLIYFQGTGAADDSGLPNDRFFAVRPEGSVSTLKIQRTERGDSAVYLCASSFGLAGFQETQYFGPGTRLLVL.

The table lists this clonotype with many counts. The V call is TRBV7-9, the J call TRBJ1-1, with D tentatively TRBD1 (6 bases). Germline loops: CDR1 SEHNR, CDR2 FQNEAQ (reference sequence). The CDR3 sequence is 14 residues long. Trimming pared 5 bases from V and 9 bases from J, leaving 19 bases between. Written as DNA, the CDR3 is TGTGCCAGCAGCCCCGGGACAACCATAATTCAAGCTTTCTTT. Protein: CASSPGTTIIQAFF.